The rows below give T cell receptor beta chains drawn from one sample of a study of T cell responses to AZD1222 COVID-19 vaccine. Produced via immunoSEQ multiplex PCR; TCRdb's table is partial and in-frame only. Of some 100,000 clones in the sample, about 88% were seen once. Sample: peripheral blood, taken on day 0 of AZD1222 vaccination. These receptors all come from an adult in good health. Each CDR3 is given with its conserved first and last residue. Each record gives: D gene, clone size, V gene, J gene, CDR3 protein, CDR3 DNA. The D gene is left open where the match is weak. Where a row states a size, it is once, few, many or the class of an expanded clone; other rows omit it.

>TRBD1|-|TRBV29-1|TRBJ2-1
CSVEKGQGTDNEQFF
TGCAGCGTTGAAAAGGGACAGGGTACAGACAATGAGCAGTTCTTC
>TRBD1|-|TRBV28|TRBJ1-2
CASSPRDRAEYGYTF
TGTGCCAGCAGCCCAAGAGACAGGGCCGAATATGGCTACACCTTC
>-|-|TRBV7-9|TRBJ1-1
CASSLEGAISNTEAFF
TGTGCCAGCAGCTTAGAAGGGGCCATATCGAACACTGAAGCTTTCTTT
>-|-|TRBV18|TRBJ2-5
CASSPWNQETQYF
TGTGCCAGCTCACCGTGGAACCAAGAGACCCAGTACTTC
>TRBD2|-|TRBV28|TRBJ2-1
CASSSLAGIMNEQFF
TGTGCCAGCAGTTCTTTAGCGGGGATTATGAATGAGCAGTTCTTC
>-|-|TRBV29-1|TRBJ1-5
CSAWGGAGQPQHF
TGCAGCGCCTGGGGGGGGGCTGGTCAGCCCCAGCATTTT
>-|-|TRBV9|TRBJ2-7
CASSVAWGRHEQYF
TGTGCCAGCAGCGTAGCCTGGGGGAGGCACGAGCAGTACTTC
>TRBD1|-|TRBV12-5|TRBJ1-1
CASGLRGQGKAEAFF
TGTGCTAGTGGTTTGAGAGGACAGGGAAAAGCTGAAGCTTTCTTT
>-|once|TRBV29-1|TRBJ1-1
CSVEEVGAGEAFF
TGCAGCGTTGAGGAGGTGGGGGCCGGTGAAGCTTTCTTT
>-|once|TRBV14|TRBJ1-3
CASSRLGGGNTIYF
TGTGCCAGCAGCCGCCTGGGTGGGGGAAACACCATATATTTT
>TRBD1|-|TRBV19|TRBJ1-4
CASGAGGNEKLFF
TGTGCCAGTGGAGCAGGGGGTAATGAAAAACTGTTTTTT
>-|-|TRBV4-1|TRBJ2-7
CASSQVWVGDYEQYF
TGCGCCAGCAGCCAAGTTTGGGTAGGCGATTACGAGCAGTACTTC
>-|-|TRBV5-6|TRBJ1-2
CASSPSRRSAGYTF
TGTGCCAGCAGCCCCAGCCGACGGAGCGCTGGCTACACCTTC
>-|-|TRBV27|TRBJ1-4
CASRTLIRGEKLFF
TGTGCCAGCAGGACACTAATCAGGGGTGAAAAACTGTTTTTT
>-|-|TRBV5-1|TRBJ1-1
CASSLGRVNTEAFF
TGCGCCAGCAGCTTGGGAAGGGTTAACACTGAAGCTTTCTTT
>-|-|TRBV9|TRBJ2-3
CASSPRQRSSTDTQYF
TGTGCCAGCAGCCCTCGACAGAGATCTAGCACAGATACGCAGTATTTT
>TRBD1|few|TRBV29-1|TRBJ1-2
CSAAQGVYGYTF
TGCAGCGCTGCGCAGGGGGTCTATGGCTACACCTTC
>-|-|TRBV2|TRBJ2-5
CASSVEGRRAQYF
TGTGCCAGCAGTGTGGAGGGGCGGAGGGCCCAGTACTTC
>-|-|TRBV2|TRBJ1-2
CASQKPQGNYGYTF
TGTGCCAGCCAAAAACCCCAGGGTAACTATGGCTACACCTTC
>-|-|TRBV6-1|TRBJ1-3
CASSEARLSGNTIYF
TGTGCCAGCAGTGAAGCCAGACTCTCTGGAAACACCATATATTTT
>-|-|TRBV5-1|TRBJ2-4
CASSWGDIQYF
TGCGCCAGCAGCTGGGGGGACATTCAGTACTTC
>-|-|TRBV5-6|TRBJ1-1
CASSLGVPNTEAFF
TGTGCCAGCAGCTTGGGGGTACCGAACACTGAAGCTTTCTTT
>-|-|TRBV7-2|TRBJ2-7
CASSLWDKGWYEQYF
TGTGCCAGCAGCTTATGGGATAAGGGGTGGTACGAGCAGTACTTC
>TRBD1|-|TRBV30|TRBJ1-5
CAWSAGTVSNQPQHF
TGTGCCTGGAGTGCCGGGACAGTTAGCAATCAGCCCCAGCATTTT
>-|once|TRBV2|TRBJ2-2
CASSAASRTGELFF
TGTGCCAGCAGTGCTGCTAGCAGGACCGGGGAGCTGTTTTTT
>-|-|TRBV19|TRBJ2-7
CASSRQIPSYEQYF
TGTGCCAGTAGTAGGCAGATCCCTTCCTACGAGCAGTACTTC
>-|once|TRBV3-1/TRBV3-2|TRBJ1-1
CASSQFWGSEAFF
TGTGCCAGCAGCCAGTTTTGGGGATCGGAAGCTTTCTTT
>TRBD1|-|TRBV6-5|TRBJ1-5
CASSKLDRSHQPQHF
TGTGCCAGCAGTAAATTGGACAGGAGCCATCAGCCCCAGCATTTT
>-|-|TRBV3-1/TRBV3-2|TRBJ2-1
CASSQDRDWRYNEQFF
TGTGCCAGCAGCCAAGACCGGGACTGGAGATACAATGAGCAGTTCTTC
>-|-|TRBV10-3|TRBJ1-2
CAISEAANYGYTF
TGTGCCATCAGTGAGGCAGCTAACTATGGCTACACCTTC
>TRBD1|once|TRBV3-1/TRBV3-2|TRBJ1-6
CASSLDRGDSPLHF
TGTGCCAGCAGCCTGGACAGGGGTGATTCACCCCTCCACTTT
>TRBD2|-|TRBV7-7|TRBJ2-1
CASSPGSGGAPSYNEQFF
TGTGCCAGCAGCCCCGGGAGCGGGGGGGCGCCGTCCTACAATGAGCAGTTCTTC
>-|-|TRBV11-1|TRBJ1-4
CASSVGPNEKLFF
TGTGCCAGCAGCGTGGGACCGAATGAAAAACTGTTTTTT
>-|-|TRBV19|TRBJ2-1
CASRQGYNEQFF
TGTGCCAGTAGGCAGGGGTACAATGAGCAGTTCTTC
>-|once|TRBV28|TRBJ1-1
CASSLTGANTEAFF
TGTGCCAGCAGTTTAACAGGAGCGAACACTGAAGCTTTCTTT
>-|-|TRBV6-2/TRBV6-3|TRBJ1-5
CASSYSIAQPQHF
TGTGCCAGCAGTTACTCGATAGCCCAGCCCCAGCATTTT
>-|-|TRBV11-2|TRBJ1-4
CASSFGRPDEKLFF
TGTGCCAGCAGCTTTGGCAGGCCTGATGAAAAACTGTTTTTT
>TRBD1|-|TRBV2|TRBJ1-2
CASSVGQVGYTF
TGTGCCAGCAGCGTCGGACAGGTCGGCTACACCTTC
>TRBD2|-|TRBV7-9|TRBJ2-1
CAVGTSERGEQFF
TGTGCCGTAGGGACTAGCGAGCGGGGTGAGCAGTTCTTC
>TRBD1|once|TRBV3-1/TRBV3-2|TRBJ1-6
CASSQDFPETGRPLHF
TGTGCCAGCAGCCAAGATTTCCCTGAGACAGGGAGACCCCTCCACTTT
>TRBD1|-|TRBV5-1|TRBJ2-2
CASSYGQGIGELFF
TGCGCCAGCAGCTACGGACAGGGGATCGGGGAGCTGTTTTTT
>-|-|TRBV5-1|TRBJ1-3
CASSLGRARFSGNTIYF
TGCGCCAGCAGCTTGGGGAGGGCCCGATTCTCTGGAAACACCATATATTTT